This T cell receptor beta chain emerged from a study of blood T cells in healthy people across ages. Study observations and caveats: Both higher diversity and more naive CD4+ cells marked long-lived donors when set against aged donors. Age showed a roughly linear inverse relationship with TCR beta diversity per million T cells.

Regarding this clonotype: As yet, its antigen is unknown.

The use of a sample-barcoded 5' primer and a J-beta primer mix characterized a second PCR of about 6 to 11 cycles. A single record per CDR3 protein comes from TCRdb applying MiXCR to the 5' RACE reads. The sample carries more than 1,000,000 distinct CDR3 sequences, 20% to 25% recorded once. V shed 5 bases and J shed 7 bases, with 23 bases lying between them. In germline, CDR1 is SEHNR, CDR2 FQNEAQ (reference sequence). The CDR3 totals 16 residues. This sample also appeared in a second study, on T cells of mothers and their children. That source notes: Input to cDNA synthesis comprised all extracted RNA, at a ratio of around 1.6 ug per 15 ul.

The sequence was collected from a girl aged 2-10 years in good health. Sequencing was performed on blood. The chain combines TRBV7-9 with TRBJ1-1; D unclear. In nucleotides, the CDR3 is TGTGCCAGCAGCCCCCCTGGGGTGGACCCTACTGATGAAGCTTTCTTT. Translation gives CASSPPGVDPTDEAFF.